A selection of T cell receptor beta chains follows, all from one sample in a study of identical twins. One entry per CDR3 protein results from TCRdb running MiXCR on the 5' RACE reads. The table has some 500,000 distinct CDR3 sequences, 20% to 25% seen once; the top ten hold around 0.91%. The same specimen was also included in a second study, on T cells expressing NK-cell markers.

The sequenced sample consisted of CD4+ T cells sorted from blood. The receptors come from a woman younger than 35 in good health. CDR3s include the opening cysteine and the closing phenylalanine or tryptophan. D genes are given only for firm matches. Where a row states a size, it is once, few, many or the class of an expanded clone; other rows omit it.

CDR3aa: CASSSGQGGGELFF
CDR3nt: TGTGCCAGCAGCTCCGGACAGGGTGGCGGGGAGCTGTTTTTT
d_gene: TRBD1
j_gene: TRBJ2-2
len: 14
v_gene: TRBV7-6
abundance: .

CDR3aa: CASSPGTSGSSTRFF
CDR3nt: TGCGCCAGCAGCCCCGGGACTAGCGGGAGTAGTACTCGGTTCTTC
d_gene: TRBD2
j_gene: TRBJ2-1
len: 15
v_gene: TRBV10-1
abundance: few

CDR3aa: CASSGGTKQYF
CDR3nt: TGTGCCAGCAGCGGAGGGACTAAGCAGTACTTC
d_gene: TRBD2
j_gene: TRBJ2-7
len: 11
v_gene: TRBV5-6
abundance: few

CDR3aa: CASSFGGAYGYTF
CDR3nt: TGTGCCAGCAGTTTTGGGGGGGCCTATGGCTACACCTTC
d_gene: .
j_gene: TRBJ1-2
len: 13
v_gene: TRBV12-3/TRBV12-4
abundance: .

CDR3aa: CASSEALAGVYYEQYF
CDR3nt: TGTGCCAGCAGTGAAGCGCTGGCGGGAGTTTACTACGAGCAGTACTTC
d_gene: TRBD2
j_gene: TRBJ2-7
len: 16
v_gene: TRBV6-1
abundance: .

CDR3aa: CASSLEGGPQTQYF
CDR3nt: TGTGCCAGCAGTTTGGAGGGGGGGCCGCAGACCCAGTACTTC
d_gene: .
j_gene: TRBJ2-5
len: 14
v_gene: TRBV12-3/TRBV12-4
abundance: .

CDR3aa: CSARENLGFGEAFF
CDR3nt: TGCAGTGCTAGAGAGAATCTGGGGTTTGGTGAAGCTTTCTTT
d_gene: .
j_gene: TRBJ1-1
len: 14
v_gene: TRBV20-1
abundance: few

CDR3aa: CASSYIRTSGAETQYF
CDR3nt: TGTGCCAGCAGTTATATACGGACTAGCGGGGCAGAGACCCAGTACTTC
d_gene: TRBD2
j_gene: TRBJ2-5
len: 16
v_gene: TRBV6-5
abundance: .

CDR3aa: CASSLGNRDYGYTF
CDR3nt: TGTGCCAGCAGCTTAGGGAACAGGGACTATGGCTACACCTTC
d_gene: .
j_gene: TRBJ1-2
len: 14
v_gene: TRBV7-2
abundance: .

CDR3aa: CASSPPSLNEQYF
CDR3nt: TGTGCCAGCAGCCCGCCGTCGTTGAACGAGCAGTACTTC
d_gene: .
j_gene: TRBJ2-7
len: 13
v_gene: TRBV7-2
abundance: few

CDR3aa: CASSSRTSGSPTDTQYF
CDR3nt: TGTGCCAGCAGCTCTCGGACTAGCGGGAGTCCCACAGATACGCAGTATTTT
d_gene: TRBD2
j_gene: TRBJ2-3
len: 17
v_gene: TRBV11-2
abundance: .

CDR3aa: CASSFDTGGENEQFF
CDR3nt: TGTGCCAGCAGTTTCGACACAGGGGGCGAAAATGAGCAGTTCTTC
d_gene: TRBD1
j_gene: TRBJ2-1
len: 15
v_gene: TRBV12-3/TRBV12-4
abundance: .

CDR3aa: CSAHRPGLTYNEQFF
CDR3nt: TGCAGTGCTCACCGCCCGGGACTGACCTACAATGAGCAGTTCTTC
d_gene: .
j_gene: TRBJ2-1
len: 15
v_gene: TRBV20-1
abundance: .

CDR3aa: CSARTSLYDTQYF
CDR3nt: TGCAGTGCTAGGACGTCTCTCTACGATACGCAGTATTTT
d_gene: .
j_gene: TRBJ2-3
len: 13
v_gene: TRBV20-1
abundance: .

CDR3aa: CASSPNGRGSSPLHF
CDR3nt: TGTGCCAGCAGTCCCAACGGACGGGGATCTTCACCCCTCCACTTT
d_gene: .
j_gene: TRBJ1-6
len: 15
v_gene: TRBV12-3/TRBV12-4
abundance: .

CDR3aa: CASSPVGQEGANVLTF
CDR3nt: TGTGCCAGCAGTCCCGTGGGGCAAGAGGGGGCCAACGTCCTGACTTTC
d_gene: .
j_gene: TRBJ2-6
len: 16
v_gene: TRBV12-3/TRBV12-4
abundance: few

CDR3aa: CASSPGLAGGASYEQYF
CDR3nt: TGTGCCAGCAGTCCCGGACTAGCGGGGGGCGCCTCCTACGAGCAGTACTTC
d_gene: TRBD2
j_gene: TRBJ2-7
len: 17
v_gene: TRBV6-1
abundance: few

CDR3aa: CSAPGGFQETQYF
CDR3nt: TGCAGTGCTCCTGGGGGGTTCCAAGAGACCCAGTACTTC
d_gene: .
j_gene: TRBJ2-5
len: 13
v_gene: TRBV20-1
abundance: once

CDR3aa: CASRWRTEAFF
CDR3nt: TGTGCCAGCAGATGGCGGACTGAAGCTTTCTTT
d_gene: .
j_gene: TRBJ1-1
len: 11
v_gene: TRBV6-6
abundance: few

CDR3aa: CSARGGGTGINNEQFF
CDR3nt: TGCAGTGCTAGAGGGGGGGGGACAGGGATTAACAATGAGCAGTTCTTC
d_gene: TRBD1
j_gene: TRBJ2-1
len: 16
v_gene: TRBV20-1
abundance: .

CDR3aa: CSARPRGGYEQYF
CDR3nt: TGCAGTGCTAGACCCCGAGGGGGCTACGAGCAGTACTTC
d_gene: .
j_gene: TRBJ2-7
len: 13
v_gene: TRBV20-1
abundance: many

CDR3aa: CASSEVANTEAFF
CDR3nt: TGCGCCAGCAGTGAGGTAGCGAACACTGAAGCTTTCTTT
d_gene: .
j_gene: TRBJ1-1
len: 13
v_gene: TRBV10-1
abundance: .

CDR3aa: CATSSDLSEETQYF
CDR3nt: TGTGCCACCAGCAGTGATCTTAGTGAAGAGACCCAGTACTTC
d_gene: .
j_gene: TRBJ2-5
len: 14
v_gene: TRBV15
abundance: .

CDR3aa: CASSLVPGSVYEQYF
CDR3nt: TGTGCCAGCAGCTTAGTACCGGGTAGTGTCTACGAGCAGTACTTC
d_gene: .
j_gene: TRBJ2-7
len: 15
v_gene: TRBV7-2
abundance: few

CDR3aa: CASSYSRTDSLVLTF
CDR3nt: TGTGCCAGCAGTTACTCCCGGACGGACTCACTCGTCCTGACTTTC
d_gene: .
j_gene: TRBJ2-6
len: 15
v_gene: TRBV6-5
abundance: .

CDR3aa: CASSPRSSNAYEQYF
CDR3nt: TGTGCCAGCTCACCACGGTCAAGCAATGCCTACGAGCAGTACTTC
d_gene: .
j_gene: TRBJ2-7
len: 15
v_gene: TRBV18
abundance: .

CDR3aa: CASSPGRVGTQYF
CDR3nt: TGTGCCAGCAGCCCCGGGCGTGTCGGTACGCAGTATTTT
d_gene: .
j_gene: TRBJ2-3
len: 13
v_gene: TRBV3-1
abundance: .

CDR3aa: CASSSESTGWWGYTF
CDR3nt: TGTGCCAGCAGCTCCGAGTCGACAGGGTGGTGGGGCTACACCTTC
d_gene: TRBD1
j_gene: TRBJ1-2
len: 15
v_gene: TRBV11-2
abundance: .

CDR3aa: CASSQESTLRHTGELFF
CDR3nt: TGTGCCAGCAGCCAAGAGAGTACCCTGCGCCACACCGGGGAGCTGTTTTTT
d_gene: .
j_gene: TRBJ2-2
len: 17
v_gene: TRBV3-1
abundance: few